The 29 T cell receptor beta chains listed next were all sequenced from one sample in a study of read filtering for tumor transcriptome and immune sequencing. This library used 300 to 450 ng RNA and molecular barcoded adaptors spanning alpha/delta and beta/gamma chains. MiXCR, applied by TCRdb to the reads, yields one record per CDR3 protein. Here the sample spans around 130,000 distinct CDR3 sequences, around 13% being singletons. What was sequenced was a population of CD138-negative cells sorted from bone marrow. These receptors all stem from a donor at least 40 years old with multiple myeloma.

Details on this clonotype: A clone one base away is much larger, so this may be a read error. The chain uses TRBV28 and TRBJ2-2, with D uncertain. The length of the CDR3 is 13 residues. The ends were cut back, 7 bases at V and 0 bases at J, with 6 bases in the middle. The germline V gene has CDR1 MDHEN and CDR2 SYDVKM. The CDR3 nucleotides are TGTGCCAGCAATTTGTCGAACACCGGGGAGCTGTTTTTT. Amino acid sequence: CASNLSNTGELFF.

This clonotype has at least ten counts. The rearrangement joins TRBV29-1 to TRBJ1-1; D is undetermined. The CDR3 consists of 14 residues. V was clipped by 2 bases and J by 1 base, with 11 bases between them. The germline V gene encodes CDR1 SQVTM and CDR2 ANQGSEA. The DNA of the CDR3 is TGCAGCGTTGAATCTCTCGGGTGGAACACTGAAGCTTTCTTT. The encoded protein is CSVESLGWNTEAFF.

This clonotype occurred many times. The chain links TRBV20-1 to TRBJ2-2; the match to TRBD2 covers 10 bases. This CDR3 comprises 17 residues. V dropped 0 bases and J dropped 2; count of bases not matched to a gene: 6. Germline CDR1 reads DFQATT; CDR2 reads SNEGSKA (reference sequence). The CDR3 sequence: CSAREQAGGLNTGELFF. CDR3 DNA sequence: TGCAGTGCTAGAGAGCAAGCGGGAGGGCTTAACACCGGGGAGCTGTTTTTT.

This clonotype was observed at least ten times. The V and J genes are TRBV19 and TRBJ2-5; the match to TRBD1 covers 10 bases. The CDR3 is 14 amino acids. J gave up 4 bases and V 4 bases, and 3 bases lay outside the gene matches. Germline V CDR1 and CDR2: LNHDA, SQIVND (reference sequence). The CDR3 loop reads CASSTRTGGETQYF. Written as DNA, the CDR3 is TGTGCCAGTAGTACCCGGACAGGGGGAGAGACCCAGTACTTC.

This clonotype was observed many times. The gene calls are TRBV12-3 or TRBV12-4 and TRBJ2-1; possibly TRBD1 for D (6 bases). This CDR3 contains 14 residues. Trimming removed 8 bases from V and 2 bases from J, with 13 bases in between. CDR3 sequence: CASGMGATYNEQFF. The DNA of the CDR3 is TGTGCCAGCGGAATGGGGGCCACCTACAATGAGCAGTTCTTC.

In its sample, this clonotype was seen many times. The chain uses TRBV7-9 and TRBJ1-1, with D hard to call. Trimming took 0 bases from V and 2 from J, leaving 10 bases between them. The CDR3 has 15 residues. From germline, CDR1 is SEHNR and CDR2 FQNEAQ (reference sequence). The DNA for the CDR3 is TGTGCCAGCAGCTTAGCAAGGACCTCTAACACTGAAGCTTTCTTT. Amino acids: CASSLARTSNTEAFF.

At least ten counts were recorded for this clonotype. DNA of the CDR3: TGTGCCAGTAGCCGGGACAGGGTTATAATTGGGGAGCTGTTTTTT. It translates to CASSRDRVIIGELFF. This chain uses TRBV11-2 with TRBJ2-2; 9 nucleotides agree with TRBD1. The length of the CDR3 is 15 residues. Germline V gives CDR1 SGHAT, CDR2 FQNNGV. Trimming removed 9 bases from V and 8 bases from J; junction bases left unmatched: 13.

This clonotype was observed a few times. A much larger clone lies a single base off, so this may be a read error. The chain joins TRBV7-9 to TRBJ2-1, with 9 bases aligning to TRBD2. Germline V gives CDR1 SEHNR, CDR2 FQNEAQ (reference sequence). This CDR3 contains 17 residues. The CDR3 DNA is TGTGCCAGCAGCTTAAGTCTAGCGGGAAGATATCGGAATGGGCAGTTCTTC. Its translation is CASSLSLAGRYRNGQFF. The full variable domain, with the rest looked up from reference TRBV7-9 and TRBJ2-1, is DTGVSQNPRHKITKRGQNVTFRCDPISEHNRLYWYRQTLGQGPEFLTYFQNEAQLEKSRLLSDRFSAERPKGSFSTLEIQRTEQGDSAMYLCASSLSLAGRYRNGQFFGPGTRLTVL.

As to this clonotype: This sequence may be a read error, since a much larger clone differs from it by one base. The chain is built from TRBV9 and TRBJ1-1; D may be TRBD1 (5 bases). Germline V gene lookup returns CDR1 SGDLS and CDR2 YYNGEE. The CDR3 loop spans 14 amino acids. The CDR3 coding sequence is TGTGCCAGCAGCGAAGGTTCCGGGGGTACTGACGCTTTCTTT. It codes for CASSEGSGGTDAFF.

This clonotype has ten or more counts. The genes are TRBV5-6 and TRBJ2-1; 8 nucleotides match TRBD1. This CDR3 is 15 amino acids long. The V gene end was trimmed by 4 bases and the J gene end by 4 bases; junction bases not matched to a gene: 7. Germline-derived CDR1 and CDR2 are SGHDT and YYEEEE. CDR3 DNA: TGTGCCAGCAGCCCTCCGGGACAGGCGTACAATGAGCAGTTCTTC. It is translated as CASSPPGQAYNEQFF.

This clonotype was recorded many times. V is TRBV4-1 and J is TRBJ1-5; 7 positions agree with TRBD1. V shed 4 bases, J shed 3 bases, and the junction held 6 bases outside the gene matches. The CDR3 runs 15 residues. Germline values: CDR1 MGHRA, CDR2 YSYEKL. The CDR3 here is CASSLQGQVNQPQHF. The CDR3 nucleotides are TGCGCCAGCAGCCTTCAAGGACAGGTCAATCAGCCCCAGCATTTT.

This clonotype showed up just a few times. V is TRBV12-3 or TRBV12-4 and J is TRBJ1-3; TRBD1 matches 8 bases. CDR3 length: 13 amino acids. Losses at the gene ends were 5 bases for V and 3 bases for J; bases not matched to a gene: 0. The CDR3 sequence is CASSDRGGNTIYF. The CDR3 nucleotides are TGTGCCAGCAGTGACAGGGGTGGAAACACCATATATTTT.

This clonotype appeared many times. The rearrangement links TRBV6-5 to TRBJ2-7; D is undetermined. The CDR3 consists of 14 residues. Germline CDR1 is MNHEY and CDR2 is SVGAGI. Trimming removed 0 bases from V and 3 bases from J, with 9 bases in between. The CDR3 nucleotides read TGTGCCAGCAGTTACTCTACCGGAGACTACGAGCAGTACTTC. Its protein is CASSYSTGDYEQYF.

This clonotype was recorded at least ten times. The chain couples TRBV9 to TRBJ2-1, with a tentative D call TRBD1 (5 bases). CDR1 is SGDLS, CDR2 YYNGEE, per germline. Trimming took off 2 bases at V and 7 bases at J, with 13 bases between the two ends. This CDR3 spans 14 amino acids. CDR3 bases: TGTGCCAGCAGCGTCGAGTCCAGGGATAATGAGCAGTTCTTC. The encoded protein is CASSVESRDNEQFF.

This clonotype was picked up many times. This chain connects TRBV7-9 to TRBJ2-5; possible D gene TRBD1, 6 bases. Trimming cost V 1 base and J 6 bases, with 12 bases left between them. This CDR3 is 14 amino acids long. The germline V gene encodes CDR1 SEHNR and CDR2 FQNEAQ (reference sequence). CDR3: CASSLVGQGKTQYF. The CDR3 DNA reads TGTGCCAGCAGCTTAGTTGGCCAGGGGAAGACCCAGTACTTC.

This clonotype has at least ten counts. The genes are TRBV9 and TRBJ1-1; the D gene is possibly TRBD1 (5 bases). The CDR3 spans 14 residues. V was clipped by 0 bases and J by 0 bases, with 6 bases between them. Per the germline V gene, CDR1 is SGDLS and CDR2 is YYNGEE. The CDR3 here is CASSVGGVNTEAFF. The CDR3 DNA reads TGTGCCAGCAGCGTAGGAGGGGTGAACACTGAAGCTTTCTTT.

There are many counts of this clonotype. The rearrangement links TRBV4-1 to TRBJ1-4, with TRBD1 matching over 12 bases. Germline V gives CDR1 MGHRA, CDR2 YSYEKL. This CDR3 region has 17 residues. V dropped 4 bases and J dropped 1; count of bases not matched to a gene: 4. The CDR3 coding sequence is TGCGCCAGCAGCCCGGGACAGGGGGCGCGAACTAATGAAAAACTGTTTTTT. Translation: CASSPGQGARTNEKLFF.

In its sample, this clonotype was seen many times. This chain connects TRBV20-1 to TRBJ2-3, with D perhaps TRBD2 (5 bases). The V gene's germline CDR1 is DFQATT and CDR2 SNEGSKA (reference sequence). The ends were cut back, 5 bases at V and 0 bases at J, with 15 bases in the middle. The CDR3 extends over 15 amino acids. This CDR3 is CSAGGLGHSTDTQYF. In DNA, the CDR3 is TGCAGTGCTGGTGGACTGGGCCATAGCACAGATACGCAGTATTTT.

This clonotype was seen a few times. V usage is TRBV20-1 and J usage is TRBJ1-1, with D perhaps TRBD1 (6 bases). This CDR3 comprises 13 residues. Germline values: CDR1 DFQATT, CDR2 SNEGSKA (reference sequence). CDR3 region: CTIPGQLNTEAFF. CDR3 sequence (DNA): TGCACCATACCCGGACAGTTGAACACTGAAGCTTTCTTT.

This clonotype has a count of ten or more. The gene calls are TRBV6-5 and TRBJ1-1, with 7 bases matching TRBD1. Germline CDR1 and CDR2: MNHEY and SVGAGI. Germline trimming cut 6 bases from V and 4 bases from J; bases unmatched to any gene: 5. This CDR3 is built from 13 residues. The CDR3 loop reads CASRTGQGTEAFF. The CDR3 DNA reads as TGTGCCAGCAGGACAGGGCAGGGCACTGAAGCTTTCTTT.

About this clonotype itself: The germline gene is not matched at one end of the junction; a read error may be the cause. This sequence joins TRBV7-9 and TRBJ2-3; D remains unclear. CDR1 SEHNR and CDR2 FQNEAQ come from the germline V gene (reference sequence). The length of the CDR3 is 11 residues. CDR3 nucleotides: TGTGTCAGCAGCTCCACAGATACGCAGTATTTT. Translation gives CVSSSTDTQYF.

This clonotype was detected many times. V gene TRBV5-1 combines with J gene TRBJ1-1; D might be TRBD1 (5 bases). The germline V gene encodes CDR1 SGHRS and CDR2 YFSETQ. Trimming cost V 0 bases and J 9 bases, with 18 bases left between them. The CDR3 consists of 15 residues. Here the CDR3 reads CASSLAGAARGKAFF. The DNA of the CDR3 is TGCGCCAGCAGCTTGGCCGGGGCCGCGCGGGGGAAAGCTTTCTTT.

DNA for the CDR3: TGCAGTGCTAGAGATTACAGGCTTATGAACACTGAAGCTTTCTTT. Its translation: CSARDYRLMNTEAFF. The chain couples TRBV20-1 to TRBJ1-1; weak D call: TRBD1 (5 bases). Germline V gene sequence: CDR1 DFQATT, CDR2 SNEGSKA (reference sequence). The CDR3 covers 15 residues. V was clipped by 0 bases and J by 0 bases, with 11 bases between them.

The chain carries TRBV11-2 and TRBJ2-7; TRBD2 agrees at 11 bases. The CDR3 sequence is 16 residues long. CDR1 and CDR2 (germline): SGHAT, FQNNGV. With V trimmed by 4 bases and J by 7 bases, 12 bases remained unmatched. CDR3 protein: CASSYFQGASGREQYF. CDR3 nucleotide sequence: TGTGCCAGCAGCTACTTCCAGGGGGCTAGCGGGAGGGAGCAGTACTTC.

This clonotype was seen at least ten times. This sequence joins TRBV5-1 and TRBJ1-2, with D tentatively TRBD1 (6 bases). The V end was cut by 5 bases, the J end by 4 bases, with 12 bases between. This CDR3 has 13 amino acids. Germline CDR1 reads SGHRS; CDR2 reads YFSETQ. CDR3 in DNA: TGCGCCAGCAGTAGGGGGGGGACCTATGGCTACACCTTC. It is translated as CASSRGGTYGYTF.

Turning to this clonotype: The junction shows a germline mismatch at one end, possibly a read error. The gene calls are TRBV20-1 and TRBJ1-1; D perhaps matches TRBD1 (5 bases). The CDR3 spans 16 residues. Germline CDR1 and CDR2: DFQATT and SNEGSKA (reference sequence). The chain's CDR3 is CGARDVGQYLTTEAFF. The CDR3 nucleotides are TGCGGTGCTAGAGACGTAGGACAATACCTCACCACTGAAGCTTTCTTT.

In this sample, this clonotype turned up many times. V is TRBV29-1 and J is TRBJ1-1; 7 nucleotides agree with TRBD1. V lost 5 bases and J lost 5; bases outside the gene matches: 8. CDR1 and CDR2 (germline): SQVTM, ANQGSEA. The CDR3 has 13 residues. The CDR3 DNA reads as TGCAGCGTTAAAAACAGGGGCGAAACTGAAGCTTTCTTT. Protein sequence: CSVKNRGETEAFF.

This clonotype was counted ten times or more. The chain recombines TRBV6-1 with TRBJ2-5; 8 nucleotides line up with TRBD2. The length of the CDR3 is 14 residues. Germline loops: CDR1 MNHNS, CDR2 SASEGT. Trimming cost V 4 bases and J 2 bases; bases outside gene matches: 3. This CDR3 is CASSGGTSQETQYF. CDR3 DNA sequence: TGTGCCAGCAGTGGGGGGACTAGTCAAGAGACCCAGTACTTC.

Ten or more counts support this clonotype. This rearrangement joins TRBV10-3 to TRBJ2-1, with 13 bases identical to TRBD2. The junction had 4 bases not matched to a gene; V was cut back by 3 bases and J by 5 bases. CDR1 is ENHRY, CDR2 SYGVKD, per germline. The CDR3 totals 16 residues. In DNA form, the CDR3 reads TGTGCCATCAGTGACTGGACTAGCGGGAGAGACAATGAGCAGTTCTTC. This codes for CAISDWTSGRDNEQFF.